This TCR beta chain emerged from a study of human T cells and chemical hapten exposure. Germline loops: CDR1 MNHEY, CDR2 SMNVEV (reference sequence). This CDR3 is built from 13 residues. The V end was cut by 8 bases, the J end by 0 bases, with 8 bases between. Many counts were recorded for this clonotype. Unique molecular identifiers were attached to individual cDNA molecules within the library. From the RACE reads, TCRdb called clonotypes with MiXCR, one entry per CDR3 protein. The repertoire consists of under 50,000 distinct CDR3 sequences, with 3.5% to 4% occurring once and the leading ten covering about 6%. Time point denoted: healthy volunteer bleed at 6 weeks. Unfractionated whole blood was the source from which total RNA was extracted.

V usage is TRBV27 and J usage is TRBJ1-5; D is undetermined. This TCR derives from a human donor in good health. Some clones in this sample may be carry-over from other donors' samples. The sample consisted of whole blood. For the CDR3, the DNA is TGTGCCAGCGGACCTCTTAGCAATCAGCCCCAGCATTTT. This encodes CASGPLSNQPQHF.